This T cell receptor (beta chain) was sequenced in a study of T cell repertoires in cytomegalovirus infection. Across the study: HLA-C-restricted CMV epitopes, recently identified, and well-studied HLA-B-restricted ones were used by the study. Through public TCR beta signatures, both CMV infection and matching HLA type were indicated.

As for this clonotype: Its antigen is undetermined.

One entry per CDR3 protein results from TCRdb running MiXCR on the reads. The sample consists of hundreds of thousands of distinct CDR3 sequences, about a third of them appearing once. The ends were cut back, 1 base at V and 0 bases at J, with 7 bases in the middle. The CDR3 spans 15 residues. The gene calls are TRBV12-3 or TRBV12-4 and TRBJ1-5, with D maybe TRBD1 (5 bases). The receptor's source is a human donor in good health (CMV status not recorded). Some clones in this sample may be carry-over from other donors' samples. The specimen comprised cultured CD8+ T cells from PBMCs, sampled from culture after CMV antigen stimulation. This CDR3 reads CASSLEGHSNQPQHF. Here the CDR3 DNA reads TGTGCCAGCAGTTTAGAGGGGCATAGCAATCAGCCCCAGCATTTT.